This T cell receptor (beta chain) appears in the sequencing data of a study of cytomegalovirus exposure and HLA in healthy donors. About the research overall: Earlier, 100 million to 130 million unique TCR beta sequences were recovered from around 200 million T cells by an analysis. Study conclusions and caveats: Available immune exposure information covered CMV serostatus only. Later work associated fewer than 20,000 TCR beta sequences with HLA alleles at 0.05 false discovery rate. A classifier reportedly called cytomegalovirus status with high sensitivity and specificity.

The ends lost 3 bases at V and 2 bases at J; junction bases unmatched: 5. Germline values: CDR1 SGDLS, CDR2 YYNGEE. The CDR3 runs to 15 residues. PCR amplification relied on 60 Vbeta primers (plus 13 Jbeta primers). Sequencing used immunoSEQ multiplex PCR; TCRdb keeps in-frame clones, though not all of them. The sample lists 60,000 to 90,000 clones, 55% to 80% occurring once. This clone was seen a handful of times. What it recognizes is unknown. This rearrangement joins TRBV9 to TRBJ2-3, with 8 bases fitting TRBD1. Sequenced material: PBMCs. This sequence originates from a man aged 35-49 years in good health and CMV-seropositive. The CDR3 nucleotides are TGTGCCAGCAGCGCCAGGACAGGGCACACAGATACGCAGTATTTT. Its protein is CASSARTGHTDTQYF.